The source of this T cell receptor (beta chain) is a study of Ad26.COV2.S vaccination and SARS-CoV-2 variants. Study-wide points: Reported post-vaccination CD8+ and CD4+ T cell responses to spike showed substantial breadth. For non-spike TCRs, breadth in vaccine recipients resembled that in placebo recipients. Assessments of TCR breadth and depth may have underestimated the total T cell responses.

Libraries were prepared by immunoSEQ multiplex PCR; TCRdb keeps only in-frame clonotypes and omits some of them. The sample has over 110,000 clones; about nine tenths are singletons. The germline CDR1 and CDR2 sequences are MNHEY and SVGEGT. The CDR3 runs 12 residues. V was shortened by 3 bases and J by 5 bases, with 5 bases between the two germline ends. Note on this clone: Its specificity is unknown.

This chain links TRBV6-2 or TRBV6-3 with TRBJ2-1; D is undetermined. The source material was peripheral blood, sampled after recovery from COVID-19. The TCR sequence derives from a human donor who had recovered from COVID-19. For the CDR3, the DNA is TGTGCCAGCAGTTATGGAGACAATGAGCAGTTCTTC. This gives the protein CASSYGDNEQFF.